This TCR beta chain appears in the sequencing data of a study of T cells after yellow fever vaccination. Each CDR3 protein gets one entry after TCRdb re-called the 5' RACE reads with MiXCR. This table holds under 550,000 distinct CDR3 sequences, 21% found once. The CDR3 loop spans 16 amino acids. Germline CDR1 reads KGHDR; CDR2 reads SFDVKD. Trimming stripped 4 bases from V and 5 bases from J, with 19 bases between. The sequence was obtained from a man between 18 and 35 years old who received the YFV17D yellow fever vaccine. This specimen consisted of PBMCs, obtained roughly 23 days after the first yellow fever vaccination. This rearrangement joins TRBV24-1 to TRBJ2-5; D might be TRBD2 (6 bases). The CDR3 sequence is CATSDRLVQGGETQYF. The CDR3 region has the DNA TGTGCCACCAGTGACAGACTAGTTCAAGGTGGGGAGACCCAGTACTTC.